A selection of T cell receptor beta chains follows, all from one sample in a study of shared clonotypes between healthy human individuals. TCRdb's copy holds only in-frame clones and misses some; the assay was immunoSEQ multiplex PCR. Of 2 million or so clones in the sample, 85% to 95% are singletons; the top ten hold around 1.1%. Sequenced sample: naive CD8+ T cells sorted from blood. These TCRs come from a man between 18 and 35 years old in good health. Each CDR3 is given with its conserved first and last residue. D genes are given only for firm matches. A clone size is listed for some rows: how often the clone was seen (once, few, many), or a class if it is expanded.

TRBD1	TRBV28	TRBJ2-5	-	CASSLLQGAADETQYF	TGTGCCAGCAGTTTACTACAGGGGGCCGCAGACGAGACCCAGTACTTC
TRBD1	TRBV5-6	TRBJ1-2	-	CASSRTGTHGYTF	TGTGCCAGCAGCCGGACAGGGACCCATGGCTACACCTTC
-	TRBV18	TRBJ1-2	-	CASSPIHDSPNGYTF	TGTGCCAGCTCACCCATACACGACAGCCCTAATGGCTACACCTTC
-	TRBV7-6	TRBJ1-2	-	CASSLVSDGPGDGYTF	TGTGCCAGCAGCTTAGTTAGCGATGGACCAGGGGATGGCTACACCTTC
-	TRBV28	TRBJ1-2	once	CASSFYGQPYTF	TGTGCCAGCAGTTTCTATGGGCAGCCCTACACCTTC
-	TRBV4-1	TRBJ1-5	once	CASSFDSGNQPQHF	TGCGCCAGCAGCTTTGACAGCGGCAATCAGCCCCAGCATTTT
-	TRBV7-9	TRBJ2-3	-	CASTNILDFTDTQYF	TGTGCCAGCACCAATATCCTGGACTTCACAGATACGCAGTATTTT
-	TRBV2	TRBJ2-1	-	CASSTDRGNEQFF	TGTGCCAGCAGTACGGACAGAGGCAATGAGCAGTTCTTC
-	TRBV25-1	TRBJ1-1	-	CASSETEGTEAFF	TGTGCCAGCAGTGAGACGGAGGGAACTGAAGCTTTCTTT
TRBD1	TRBV4-2	TRBJ1-5	-	CASSQDEGYREGASNQPQHF	TGTGCCAGCAGCCAAGATGAGGGGTACAGGGAGGGGGCTAGCAATCAGCCCCAGCATTTT
-	TRBV2	TRBJ2-5	-	CASSDEGWAQDEAQYF	TGTGCCAGCAGTGACGAGGGGTGGGCACAAGACGAGGCCCAGTACTTC
-	TRBV5-1	TRBJ2-1	-	CASSLGGDYYNEQFF	TGCGCCAGCAGCTTGGGAGGAGATTACTACAATGAGCAGTTCTTC
-	TRBV9	TRBJ1-2	once	CASSVEGTTQGYTF	TGTGCCAGCAGCGTTGAAGGGACGACCCAGGGCTACACCTTC
TRBD1	TRBV11-2	TRBJ1-2	-	CASSIGRGFDYGYTF	TGTGCCAGCAGTATCGGCAGGGGGTTTGACTATGGCTACACCTTC
-	TRBV4-1	TRBJ2-1	-	CASSQDPAYNEQFF	TGCGCCAGCAGCCAAGATCCCGCCTACAATGAGCAGTTCTTC
-	TRBV25-1	TRBJ1-5	-	CASSGRGEYKPQHF	TGTGCCAGCAGCGGCAGGGGTGAATATAAGCCCCAGCATTTT
-	TRBV5-4	TRBJ1-2	-	CASSHGQPYGYTF	TGTGCCAGCAGCCACGGACAGCCCTATGGCTACACCTTC
-	TRBV4-3	TRBJ2-7	-	CASSQERLRESYEQYF	TGCGCCAGCAGCCAAGAGAGGTTGAGGGAATCCTACGAGCAGTACTTC
TRBD1	TRBV7-8	TRBJ2-1	-	CASSPWTGEGGDEQFF	TGTGCCAGCAGCCCTTGGACAGGGGAGGGTGGGGATGAGCAGTTCTTC
TRBD1	TRBV6-1	TRBJ1-6	-	CASSDPYRGYDSPLHF	TGTGCCAGCAGTGACCCATACAGGGGATACGATTCACCCCTCCACTTT
-	TRBV11-2	TRBJ1-3	-	CASSLEGSGNTIYF	TGTGCCAGCAGCTTGGAGGGATCTGGAAACACCATATATTTT
-	TRBV5-3	TRBJ1-3	-	CARPPAQEDYSGNTIYF	TGTGCCAGACCCCCGGCGCAAGAAGATTACTCTGGAAACACCATATATTTT
TRBD1	TRBV4-1	TRBJ1-2	-	CASSQEWDSLRGFGYTF	TGCGCCAGCAGCCAAGAATGGGACAGTCTTAGGGGCTTTGGCTACACCTTC
-	TRBV30	TRBJ2-7	-	CAWSSSVSYEQYF	TGTGCCTGGAGTTCATCCGTATCCTACGAGCAGTACTTC
-	TRBV4-1	TRBJ1-3	-	CASSQEGGTGNTIYF	TGCGCCAGCAGCCAAGAAGGTGGAACTGGAAACACCATATATTTT
TRBD2	TRBV7-2	TRBJ2-1	-	CASSLPSGRDEQFF	TGTGCCAGCAGCTTGCCTAGCGGGAGGGATGAGCAGTTCTTC
-	TRBV5-1	TRBJ1-4	-	CASRWGEKLFF	TGCGCCAGCAGGTGGGGGGAAAAACTGTTTTTT
TRBD2	TRBV10-1	TRBJ2-1	-	CASSTSGEVHEQFF	TGCGCCAGCAGTACTAGCGGGGAAGTACATGAGCAGTTCTTC
TRBD1	TRBV29-1	TRBJ2-1	-	CSVEGAGGFSYNEQFF	TGCAGCGTTGAGGGGGCAGGGGGCTTCTCCTACAATGAGCAGTTCTTC
-	TRBV7-2	TRBJ2-7	-	CASTPLKDEQYF	TGTGCCAGCACTCCACTGAAGGACGAGCAGTACTTC
TRBD1	TRBV29-1	TRBJ2-1	-	CSVQKNAGQGAPHSYNEQFF	TGCAGCGTTCAAAAAAATGCGGGACAGGGGGCCCCGCACTCCTACAATGAGCAGTTCTTC
TRBD2	TRBV30	TRBJ2-3	-	CAWSGGGGTDTQYF	TGTGCCTGGAGCGGCGGGGGAGGCACAGATACGCAGTATTTT
TRBD2	TRBV2	TRBJ2-1	few	CASSELGLVYNEQFF	TGTGCCAGCAGTGAGTTGGGACTAGTTTACAATGAGCAGTTCTTC
TRBD1	TRBV5-6	TRBJ2-3	-	CASSFEMWDRGDTQYF	TGTGCCAGCAGCTTCGAGATGTGGGACAGGGGAGATACGCAGTATTTT
-	TRBV7-9	TRBJ2-3	-	CATSWANTDTQYF	TGTGCCACCTCCTGGGCGAACACAGATACGCAGTATTTT
-	TRBV27	TRBJ2-3	-	CASSFGPTDTQYF	TGTGCCAGCAGTTTCGGCCCCACAGATACGCAGTATTTT
-	TRBV9	TRBJ2-1	once	CASSPTADDEQFF	TGTGCCAGCAGCCCGACTGCGGACGATGAGCAGTTCTTC
-	TRBV5-5	TRBJ1-1	-	CASSFVWERNTEAFF	TGTGCCAGCAGCTTTGTCTGGGAGAGAAACACTGAAGCTTTCTTT
-	TRBV7-2	TRBJ2-3	-	CASSLYTEGPTDTQYF	TGTGCCAGCAGCTTATACACAGAGGGACCCACAGATACGCAGTATTTT
-	TRBV5-6	TRBJ2-7	-	CASSSGGLYEQYF	TGTGCCAGCAGCTCCGGCGGTCTCTACGAGCAGTACTTC
-	TRBV5-5	TRBJ1-6	-	CASSLEDTGANSPLHF	TGTGCCAGCAGCTTGGAGGATACAGGAGCTAATTCACCCCTCCACTTT
-	TRBV7-9	TRBJ1-1	-	CASSGPIRDTLNTEAFF	TGTGCCAGCAGCGGCCCTATAAGGGACACGCTGAACACTGAAGCTTTCTTT
-	TRBV19	TRBJ2-7	-	CASSISATYEQYF	TGTGCCAGTAGTATTTCAGCTACCTACGAGCAGTACTTC
TRBD1	TRBV2	TRBJ2-1	-	CASSGTGYNEQFF	TGTGCCAGCAGCGGGACAGGGTACAATGAGCAGTTCTTC
-	TRBV19	TRBJ2-3	-	CASSIFLYITDTQYF	TGTGCCAGTAGTATTTTTCTGTATATCACAGATACGCAGTATTTT
-	TRBV27	TRBJ1-6	-	CASSLSYEGGKDSPLHF	TGTGCCAGCAGTTTATCGTATGAGGGCGGGAAGGATTCACCCCTCCACTTT
-	TRBV9	TRBJ1-1	-	CASSVEGEDTEAFF	TGTGCCAGCAGCGTAGAGGGGGAGGATACTGAAGCTTTCTTT
-	TRBV11-2	TRBJ1-2	-	CASSLEFGKKYGYTF	TGTGCCAGCAGCTTAGAATTCGGGAAGAAGTATGGCTACACCTTC
TRBD2	TRBV28	TRBJ2-7	-	CASSSGGVVAEQYF	TGTGCCAGCAGTTCGGGGGGAGTGGTCGCCGAGCAGTACTTC
-	TRBV9	TRBJ2-2	-	CASSALGGAGELFF	TGTGCCAGCAGCGCCCTAGGGGGGGCCGGGGAGCTGTTTTTT